The rows below give T cell receptor beta chains drawn from one sample of a study of blood T cells in healthy people across ages. Via MiXCR, TCRdb re-called the 5' RACE reads, giving one row per CDR3 protein. The table lists 600,000 or so distinct CDR3 sequences, 25% to 35% of them singletons. The sequenced material came from blood. All receptors come from an elderly woman in good health. The CDR3 runs from the conserved cysteine through the conserved F or W. Fields, in order: D gene, V gene, J gene, clone size, CDR3 DNA, CDR3 protein. The D gene is left open where the match is weak. The listing skips clone size in some rows; elsewhere it reads once, few, many or a size class.

d_gene: -; v_gene: TRBV6-1; j_gene: TRBJ1-6; abundance: -; CDR3nt: TGCGGGTCGACAATTATGGAGAATTCACCCCTCCACTTT; CDR3aa: CGSTIMENSPLHF
d_gene: -; v_gene: TRBV20-1; j_gene: TRBJ1-1; abundance: few; CDR3nt: TGCAGTGCTCGTTATGCACAGGGGAACACTGAAGCTTTCTTT; CDR3aa: CSARYAQGNTEAFF
d_gene: -; v_gene: TRBV7-2; j_gene: TRBJ2-5; abundance: -; CDR3nt: TGTGCCAGCAGCTTAGTGGGGACAAAGGGGCAGGAGACCCAGTACTTC; CDR3aa: CASSLVGTKGQETQYF
d_gene: -; v_gene: TRBV6-1; j_gene: TRBJ2-5; abundance: many; CDR3nt: TGTGCCAGCAGCCCCGGGACCGCGGCACCCCAAGAGACCCAGTACTTC; CDR3aa: CASSPGTAAPQETQYF
d_gene: TRBD2; v_gene: TRBV3-1; j_gene: TRBJ2-7; abundance: many; CDR3nt: TGTGCCAGCAGCCCACGGACTAGCGGGGGGACGAGCTCCTACGAGCAGTACTTC; CDR3aa: CASSPRTSGGTSSYEQYF
d_gene: TRBD1; v_gene: TRBV4-2; j_gene: TRBJ1-4; abundance: many; CDR3nt: TGTGCCAGCAGCCAAGCCGACACAGGGGCAACTAATGAAAAACTGTTTTTT; CDR3aa: CASSQADTGATNEKLFF
d_gene: TRBD1; v_gene: TRBV20-1; j_gene: TRBJ1-2; abundance: -; CDR3nt: TGCAGTGCTAGGGGGGACAGGGCCGACGCATACTATGGCTACACCTTC; CDR3aa: CSARGDRADAYYGYTF
d_gene: -; v_gene: TRBV3-1; j_gene: TRBJ2-4; abundance: many; CDR3nt: TGTGCCAGCAGCCAAGATTTTCAGGGGTTCGACATTCAGTACTTC; CDR3aa: CASSQDFQGFDIQYF
d_gene: -; v_gene: TRBV9; j_gene: TRBJ1-5; abundance: -; CDR3nt: TGTGCCAGCAGCGTAGATGGGGATATCAATCAGCCCCAGCATTTT; CDR3aa: CASSVDGDINQPQHF
d_gene: -; v_gene: TRBV9; j_gene: TRBJ1-2; abundance: -; CDR3nt: TGTGCCAGCAGCCCCATTGACAGCTCTGGCTACACCTTC; CDR3aa: CASSPIDSSGYTF
d_gene: -; v_gene: TRBV7-3; j_gene: TRBJ1-1; abundance: few; CDR3nt: TGTGCCAGCAGCTTAAGGGCCCTGAGGGATATGAACACTGAAGCTTTCTTT; CDR3aa: CASSLRALRDMNTEAFF
d_gene: TRBD2; v_gene: TRBV4-2; j_gene: TRBJ2-1; abundance: -; CDR3nt: TGTGCCAGCAGCCAAGATTGGGGGGCAAGCGGGGGGGCCGCTGAGCAGTTCTTC; CDR3aa: CASSQDWGASGGAAEQFF
d_gene: -; v_gene: TRBV28; j_gene: TRBJ2-3; abundance: -; CDR3nt: TGTGCCAGCGGGGGGAATACGCAGTATTTT; CDR3aa: CASGGNTQYF
d_gene: -; v_gene: TRBV19; j_gene: TRBJ2-1; abundance: few; CDR3nt: TGTGCCAGTAGTATCCGCGTCGCCTCCTACAATGAGCAGTTCTTC; CDR3aa: CASSIRVASYNEQFF
d_gene: TRBD1; v_gene: TRBV11-2; j_gene: TRBJ2-1; abundance: many; CDR3nt: TGTGCCAGCAGTTTCCTGGGGACAGGCGACTACAATGAGCAGTTCTTC; CDR3aa: CASSFLGTGDYNEQFF
d_gene: TRBD2; v_gene: TRBV9; j_gene: TRBJ2-2; abundance: -; CDR3nt: TGTGCCAGCAGCTTCCGGGGGGATAGCACCGGGGAGCTGTTTTTT; CDR3aa: CASSFRGDSTGELFF
d_gene: -; v_gene: TRBV12-5; j_gene: TRBJ2-7; abundance: -; CDR3nt: TGTGCTAGTGGCCAGGGACTCGAGCAGTACTTC; CDR3aa: CASGQGLEQYF
d_gene: -; v_gene: TRBV30; j_gene: TRBJ2-7; abundance: many; CDR3nt: TGTGCCTCTTCCGACTCTCTCCAGAGAGAGCAGTACTTC; CDR3aa: CASSDSLQREQYF
d_gene: -; v_gene: TRBV4-1; j_gene: TRBJ2-5; abundance: many; CDR3nt: TGCGCCAGCAGCCAAGTACTGGACAGAACCCCTCGGCAGTACTTC; CDR3aa: CASSQVLDRTPRQYF
d_gene: TRBD1; v_gene: TRBV4-3; j_gene: TRBJ2-2; abundance: -; CDR3nt: TGCGCCAGCAGTTACGACAGGGCGACCGGGGAGCGGTTTTTT; CDR3aa: CASSYDRATGERFF
d_gene: -; v_gene: TRBV20-1; j_gene: TRBJ1-2; abundance: many; CDR3nt: TGCAGTGCTGATCGGGACGGGGACTATGGCTACACCTTC; CDR3aa: CSADRDGDYGYTF
d_gene: -; v_gene: TRBV3-1; j_gene: TRBJ2-7; abundance: few; CDR3nt: TGTGCCAGCAGCCAAGATCGTGGGGGTAATGAGCAGTACTTC; CDR3aa: CASSQDRGGNEQYF
d_gene: TRBD1; v_gene: TRBV5-6; j_gene: TRBJ2-3; abundance: -; CDR3nt: TGTGCCAGCAGCTTGGAGGGACAGGGTGTTCTCCCAGATACGCAGTATTTT; CDR3aa: CASSLEGQGVLPDTQYF
d_gene: -; v_gene: TRBV9; j_gene: TRBJ2-1; abundance: many; CDR3nt: TGTGCCAGCAGCGTAGCGAGCACCCTCAATGAGCAGTTCTTC; CDR3aa: CASSVASTLNEQFF
d_gene: -; v_gene: TRBV24-1; j_gene: TRBJ2-1; abundance: many; CDR3nt: TGTGCCACCAGTGATTTATCAGCGGATCACTACAATGAGCAGTTCTTC; CDR3aa: CATSDLSADHYNEQFF
d_gene: -; v_gene: TRBV3-1; j_gene: TRBJ2-2; abundance: -; CDR3nt: TGTGCCAGCAGCCCCCTCCCCGGGGAGCTGTTTTTT; CDR3aa: CASSPLPGELFF
d_gene: -; v_gene: TRBV20-1; j_gene: TRBJ2-5; abundance: many; CDR3nt: TGCAGTGCTGGAACAGGGCCCCTGCCCCAAGAGACCCAGTACTTC; CDR3aa: CSAGTGPLPQETQYF
d_gene: -; v_gene: TRBV12-3/TRBV12-4; j_gene: TRBJ2-6; abundance: -; CDR3nt: TGTGCCAGCATGGGCTCTGGGGCCAACGTCCTGACTTTC; CDR3aa: CASMGSGANVLTF
d_gene: TRBD1; v_gene: TRBV6-5; j_gene: TRBJ1-2; abundance: -; CDR3nt: TGTGCCAGCAGAGATACAGGGGGCCGGGGCTACACCTTC; CDR3aa: CASRDTGGRGYTF
d_gene: -; v_gene: TRBV30; j_gene: TRBJ2-3; abundance: -; CDR3nt: TGTGCCTGGAGTGGAAGTTACCGCACAGATACGCGGTATTTT; CDR3aa: CAWSGSYRTDTRYF
d_gene: -; v_gene: TRBV28; j_gene: TRBJ1-5; abundance: few; CDR3nt: TGTGCCAGCAGTGCCGAGGGGGGCCGGGATCAGCCCCAGCATTTT; CDR3aa: CASSAEGGRDQPQHF
d_gene: -; v_gene: TRBV16; j_gene: TRBJ1-6; abundance: few; CDR3nt: TGTGCCAGCAGCCAATCGTTCCAGGGAAATTCACCCCTCCACTTT; CDR3aa: CASSQSFQGNSPLHF
d_gene: -; v_gene: TRBV12-3/TRBV12-4; j_gene: TRBJ1-2; abundance: many; CDR3nt: TGTGCCAGCAGAAGCAGGGGTGGCTACACCTTC; CDR3aa: CASRSRGGYTF
d_gene: TRBD1; v_gene: TRBV12-3/TRBV12-4; j_gene: TRBJ2-3; abundance: few; CDR3nt: TGTGCCAGCAGTCCCGGGACAGTAGCGAGAACAGATACGCAGTATTTT; CDR3aa: CASSPGTVARTDTQYF
d_gene: -; v_gene: TRBV5-1; j_gene: TRBJ2-2; abundance: -; CDR3nt: TGCGCCAGCAGCTTGGGGCAACTTTCCACCGGGGAGCTGTTTTTT; CDR3aa: CASSLGQLSTGELFF
d_gene: TRBD2; v_gene: TRBV12-3/TRBV12-4; j_gene: TRBJ2-1; abundance: -; CDR3nt: TGTGCCAGCAGTAAACAGCGAGCGGGGGGGTACAATGAGCAGTTCTTC; CDR3aa: CASSKQRAGGYNEQFF
d_gene: -; v_gene: TRBV7-2; j_gene: TRBJ1-2; abundance: many; CDR3nt: TGTGCCAGCAGCTTAGAGGCTCTGGGTTATGGCTACACCTTC; CDR3aa: CASSLEALGYGYTF
d_gene: -; v_gene: TRBV5-1; j_gene: TRBJ1-1; abundance: few; CDR3nt: TGCGCCAGCAGCTTGGGCAATACCTTCCTGAACACTGAAGCTTTCTTT; CDR3aa: CASSLGNTFLNTEAFF
d_gene: -; v_gene: TRBV9; j_gene: TRBJ2-7; abundance: many; CDR3nt: TGTGCCAGCAGCGGCGGCGTGGGGGCGCAGGGCGAGCAGTACTTC; CDR3aa: CASSGGVGAQGEQYF
d_gene: TRBD1; v_gene: TRBV29-1; j_gene: TRBJ1-2; abundance: -; CDR3nt: TGCAGCATACCCAAAGGAGGACAGGCCGAGGGCTACACCTTC; CDR3aa: CSIPKGGQAEGYTF
d_gene: -; v_gene: TRBV5-1; j_gene: TRBJ1-4; abundance: few; CDR3nt: TGCGCCAGCAGCTTGGTAGGAGTGTCGAATGAAAAACTGTTTTTT; CDR3aa: CASSLVGVSNEKLFF
d_gene: TRBD1; v_gene: TRBV7-9; j_gene: TRBJ1-1; abundance: -; CDR3nt: TGTGCCAGCAGCTTAGTTTCGGGACAGGGGAGCACTGAAGCTTTCTTT; CDR3aa: CASSLVSGQGSTEAFF
d_gene: -; v_gene: TRBV7-2; j_gene: TRBJ1-2; abundance: many; CDR3nt: TGTGCCAGCAGCTTACACTTGGACTATGGCTACACCTTC; CDR3aa: CASSLHLDYGYTF
d_gene: -; v_gene: TRBV10-3; j_gene: TRBJ2-7; abundance: few; CDR3nt: TGTGCCATGGTACTAGAAGCGGCCTACGAGCAGTACTTC; CDR3aa: CAMVLEAAYEQYF
d_gene: -; v_gene: TRBV9; j_gene: TRBJ1-3; abundance: few; CDR3nt: TGTGCCAGCAGCGTAGGCCCGGACGTATCCGGAAACACCATATATTTT; CDR3aa: CASSVGPDVSGNTIYF
d_gene: -; v_gene: TRBV27; j_gene: TRBJ2-5; abundance: many; CDR3nt: TGTGCCAGCAGTGACCCCGGACTTCAAGAGACCCAGTACTTC; CDR3aa: CASSDPGLQETQYF
d_gene: TRBD2; v_gene: TRBV4-1; j_gene: TRBJ2-1; abundance: -; CDR3nt: TGCGCCAGCAGCCAAGACTCGGGACTAGGATCACGTAATGAGCAGTTCTTC; CDR3aa: CASSQDSGLGSRNEQFF